The 3 T cell receptor beta chains below were found in one sample sequenced in a study of shared clonotypes between healthy human individuals. Produced via immunoSEQ multiplex PCR; TCRdb's table is partial and in-frame only. Of roughly 1,600,000 clones in the sample, around 98.5% were seen once. The sample comprised naive CD4+ T cells sorted from blood. The subset: CD45RA+ positively selected. The receptors shown here come from a man under 40 in good health.

This clone was found a few times. Other DNA sequences in the same sample also yield this CDR3. V and J are TRBV5-1 and TRBJ2-5; maybe TRBD1 (5 bases). V gave up 4 bases and J gave up 3 bases, with 13 bases separating them. Germline V gene sequence: CDR1 SGHRS, CDR2 YFSETQ. CDR3 size: 14 residues. CDR3 coding DNA: TGCGCCAGCAGCATTCAGGGAAGGGAAGAGACCCAGTACTTC. Protein sequence: CASSIQGREETQYF.

This clone was recorded once. This chain joins TRBV6-1 and TRBJ1-1, with a tentative D call TRBD1 (5 bases). The CDR3 loop spans 15 amino acids. Germline-derived CDR1 and CDR2 are MNHNS and SASEGT. V was cut by 4 bases and J by 1 base, with 13 bases left in between. CDR3 sequence: CASSVMDGANTEAFF. The CDR3 region has the DNA TGTGCCAGCAGTGTTATGGACGGGGCGAACACTGAAGCTTTCTTT.

The V gene is TRBV9, the J gene TRBJ2-7; 11 bases fit TRBD1. The trim removed 3 bases at V and 4 bases at J, leaving 9 bases unmatched. This CDR3 comprises 16 residues. CDR1 and CDR2 (germline): SGDLS, YYNGEE. The CDR3 reads CASSGKAGTGGYEQYF. The CDR3 DNA reads TGTGCCAGCAGCGGAAAGGCCGGGACAGGGGGATACGAGCAGTACTTC.